This is a list of T cell receptor beta chains from one sample in a study of T cell responses to AZD1222 COVID-19 vaccine. Using immunoSEQ multiplex PCR, the repertoire was profiled, and TCRdb retains in-frame clones only, with some absent. The sample lists 140,000 to 150,000 clones, 85% to 95% seen once, with roughly 12% in the top ten. The source was peripheral blood, collected after recovery from COVID-19. Source of these receptors: an adult who had recovered from COVID-19. Both conserved end residues are part of each CDR3. Each record gives: V gene, clone size, CDR3 length, J gene, D gene, CDR3 protein, CDR3 DNA. The D gene is left open where the match is weak. Rows give clone size only sometimes, using once, few, many, or a class for an expanded clone.

V gene: TRBV3-1/TRBV3-2; clone size: -; CDR3 length: 17; J gene: TRBJ2-1; D gene: TRBD2; CDR3 protein: CASSQEGLAGVYNEQFF; CDR3 DNA: TGTGCCAGCAGCCAAGAGGGACTAGCGGGGGTATACAATGAGCAGTTCTTC
V gene: TRBV24-1; clone size: -; CDR3 length: 18; J gene: TRBJ2-1; D gene: -; CDR3 protein: CATSDPGEGSSRNNEQFF; CDR3 DNA: TGTGCCACCAGTGATCCCGGAGAGGGGTCCTCTAGGAACAATGAGCAGTTCTTC
V gene: TRBV5-1; clone size: -; CDR3 length: 14; J gene: TRBJ1-1; D gene: TRBD1; CDR3 protein: CASSSGTEGTEAFF; CDR3 DNA: TGCGCCAGCAGCTCTGGGACAGAGGGCACTGAAGCTTTCTTT
V gene: TRBV28; clone size: -; CDR3 length: 16; J gene: TRBJ2-7; D gene: -; CDR3 protein: CASSLYPAAATYEQYF; CDR3 DNA: TGTGCCAGCAGTTTATATCCGGCTGCAGCCACCTACGAGCAGTACTTC
V gene: TRBV2; clone size: -; CDR3 length: 14; J gene: TRBJ1-5; D gene: TRBD1; CDR3 protein: CGSTGAYSNQPQHF; CDR3 DNA: TGTGGCTCGACAGGGGCATATAGCAATCAGCCCCAGCATTTT
V gene: TRBV11-2; clone size: -; CDR3 length: 16; J gene: TRBJ1-3; D gene: TRBD1; CDR3 protein: CASSANRGPPGNTIYF; CDR3 DNA: TGTGCCAGCAGCGCGAACAGGGGGCCCCCTGGAAACACCATATATTTT
V gene: TRBV19; clone size: -; CDR3 length: 16; J gene: TRBJ2-7; D gene: -; CDR3 protein: CASSIWGGTGPYEQYF; CDR3 DNA: TGTGCCAGTAGTATATGGGGAGGGACAGGTCCCTACGAGCAGTACTTC
V gene: TRBV7-8; clone size: -; CDR3 length: 15; J gene: TRBJ2-7; D gene: TRBD1; CDR3 protein: CASSPTGAVIYEQYF; CDR3 DNA: TGTGCCAGCAGCCCGACAGGGGCGGTCATCTACGAGCAGTACTTC
V gene: TRBV28; clone size: once; CDR3 length: 14; J gene: TRBJ1-2; D gene: -; CDR3 protein: CASTLSGVFYGYTF; CDR3 DNA: TGTGCCAGCACCCTAAGCGGAGTTTTCTATGGCTACACCTTC
V gene: TRBV7-8; clone size: -; CDR3 length: 14; J gene: TRBJ2-7; D gene: -; CDR3 protein: CASSLLDSTYEQYF; CDR3 DNA: TGTGCCAGCAGCTTGCTGGACAGCACCTACGAGCAGTACTTC
V gene: TRBV11-3; clone size: once; CDR3 length: 13; J gene: TRBJ2-3; D gene: -; CDR3 protein: CASSPGTSDTQYF; CDR3 DNA: TGTGCCAGCAGCCCCGGGACATCCGATACGCAGTATTTT
V gene: TRBV9; clone size: -; CDR3 length: 13; J gene: TRBJ1-5; D gene: -; CDR3 protein: CASSQNINQPQHF; CDR3 DNA: TGTGCCAGCAGCCAAAACATCAATCAGCCCCAGCATTTT
V gene: TRBV7-2; clone size: -; CDR3 length: 17; J gene: TRBJ2-1; D gene: -; CDR3 protein: CASSLDGLMWPYNEQFF; CDR3 DNA: TGTGCCAGCAGTTTGGACGGTCTCATGTGGCCCTACAATGAGCAGTTCTTC
V gene: TRBV5-1; clone size: -; CDR3 length: 14; J gene: TRBJ2-7; D gene: TRBD1; CDR3 protein: CASSLLGGAYEQYF; CDR3 DNA: TGCGCCAGCAGCTTGTTAGGGGGCGCTTACGAGCAGTACTTC
V gene: TRBV21-1; clone size: once; CDR3 length: 13; J gene: TRBJ2-7; D gene: -; CDR3 protein: CASSKIPPAEQYF; CDR3 DNA: TGTGCCAGCAGCAAAATCCCCCCCGCCGAGCAGTACTTC
V gene: TRBV4-1; clone size: -; CDR3 length: 15; J gene: TRBJ2-1; D gene: TRBD2; CDR3 protein: CASSQARLAGDEQFF; CDR3 DNA: TGCGCCAGCAGCCAAGCCCGACTAGCGGGCGATGAGCAGTTCTTC
V gene: TRBV12-5; clone size: -; CDR3 length: 17; J gene: TRBJ1-1; D gene: -; CDR3 protein: CASDRWPGARMNTEAFF; CDR3 DNA: TGTGCTAGTGACCGGTGGCCCGGGGCGCGCATGAACACTGAAGCTTTCTTT
V gene: TRBV5-1; clone size: -; CDR3 length: 11; J gene: TRBJ2-3; D gene: -; CDR3 protein: CASSTSARQYF; CDR3 DNA: TGCGCCAGCAGCACGTCCGCTAGGCAGTATTTT
V gene: TRBV18; clone size: -; CDR3 length: 15; J gene: TRBJ2-5; D gene: -; CDR3 protein: CASSPRAGRVETQYF; CDR3 DNA: TGTGCCAGCTCACCAAGAGCGGGTAGGGTAGAGACCCAGTACTTC
V gene: TRBV28; clone size: -; CDR3 length: 13; J gene: TRBJ1-3; D gene: -; CDR3 protein: CASSLSSGNTIYF; CDR3 DNA: TGTGCCAGCAGCCTAAGCTCTGGAAACACCATATATTTT
V gene: TRBV25-1; clone size: -; CDR3 length: 13; J gene: TRBJ2-1; D gene: -; CDR3 protein: CASRDGGRNEQFF; CDR3 DNA: TGTGCCAGCAGGGATGGGGGCAGGAATGAGCAGTTCTTC
V gene: TRBV15; clone size: -; CDR3 length: 17; J gene: TRBJ1-5; D gene: -; CDR3 protein: CATSRVRVWGQDQPQHF; CDR3 DNA: TGTGCCACCAGCAGAGTCCGTGTGTGGGGGCAGGACCAGCCCCAGCATTTT
V gene: TRBV21-1; clone size: -; CDR3 length: 13; J gene: TRBJ2-7; D gene: -; CDR3 protein: CASSKSDGYEQYF; CDR3 DNA: TGTGCCAGCAGCAAATCGGACGGGTACGAGCAGTACTTC
V gene: TRBV6-6; clone size: -; CDR3 length: 15; J gene: TRBJ2-7; D gene: TRBD2; CDR3 protein: CASSSGSGRPYEQYF; CDR3 DNA: TGTGCCAGCAGTTCCGGGAGCGGGAGGCCCTACGAGCAGTACTTC
V gene: TRBV30; clone size: -; CDR3 length: 11; J gene: TRBJ2-3; D gene: -; CDR3 protein: CAWRRTATQYF; CDR3 DNA: TGTGCCTGGAGGAGGACAGCTACGCAGTATTTT
V gene: TRBV27; clone size: -; CDR3 length: 16; J gene: TRBJ1-3; D gene: -; CDR3 protein: CASSLWNRRSGNTIYF; CDR3 DNA: TGTGCCAGCAGTTTATGGAATAGAAGATCTGGAAACACCATATATTTT
V gene: TRBV11-2; clone size: -; CDR3 length: 16; J gene: TRBJ2-7; D gene: TRBD2; CDR3 protein: CASSSLSGRDPYEQYF; CDR3 DNA: TGTGCCAGCAGCTCGCTGAGCGGGAGGGATCCCTACGAGCAGTACTTC
V gene: TRBV15; clone size: -; CDR3 length: 13; J gene: TRBJ2-5; D gene: -; CDR3 protein: CATSRGLVGSQYF; CDR3 DNA: TGTGCCACCAGCAGAGGGCTAGTAGGGTCCCAGTACTTC
V gene: TRBV5-5; clone size: -; CDR3 length: 16; J gene: TRBJ2-7; D gene: -; CDR3 protein: CASSLNWLAGTIEQYF; CDR3 DNA: TGTGCCAGCAGCTTGAATTGGCTGGCGGGGACGATCGAGCAGTACTTC
V gene: TRBV9; clone size: -; CDR3 length: 17; J gene: TRBJ2-1; D gene: -; CDR3 protein: CASSVFVSQSSYNEQFF; CDR3 DNA: TGTGCCAGCAGCGTGTTCGTAAGTCAGAGCTCCTACAATGAGCAGTTCTTC
V gene: TRBV7-7; clone size: -; CDR3 length: 16; J gene: TRBJ2-2; D gene: TRBD1; CDR3 protein: CASSSAPGGGIGELFF; CDR3 DNA: TGTGCTAGCAGCTCCGCCCCAGGGGGCGGCATCGGGGAGCTGTTTTTT